These 22 T cell receptor beta chains share one sample of origin, sequenced in a study of shared clonotypes between healthy human individuals. The assay was immunoSEQ multiplex PCR, and TCRdb's table has in-frame clones only and misses some. The table includes approximately 980,000 clones, about 80% detected once. Sequences were obtained from memory CD4+ T cells sorted from blood. Specified subset: CD45RA-negative fraction. Receptor source: a man aged 18 to 30 in good health.

The chain recombines TRBV6-6 with TRBJ2-7; D assignment may be TRBD1 or TRBD2 (5 bases each). The germline CDR1 and CDR2 sequences are MNHNY and SVGAGI (reference sequence). V lost 8 bases to trimming and J lost 3 bases, with 11 bases between them. This CDR3 region has 12 residues. The CDR3 spells CASCEGYYEQYF. As DNA, the CDR3 is TGTGCCAGCTGTGAGGGGTACTACGAGCAGTACTTC.

This clone turned up a few times. This chain links TRBV5-4 with TRBJ1-2; possible D gene TRBD1, 6 bases. The CDR3 consists of 15 residues. Germline V gene lookup returns CDR1 SGHNT and CDR2 YYREEE (reference sequence). V lost 3 bases and J 5 bases, leaving 17 bases between the germline ends. The DNA of the CDR3 is TGTGCCAGCAGCTCAGGGTCAGGGGCCGATTATGGCTACACCTTC. Its translation: CASSSGSGADYGYTF.

This clone was seen just once. Other nucleotide sequences from this sample produce the same CDR3. This chain connects TRBV5-4 to TRBJ2-3; D call uncertain. Between the trimmed V and J ends, which lost 4 bases and 2 bases, there was a span of 5 bases. Germline CDR1 is SGHNT and CDR2 is YYREEE (reference sequence). The CDR3 loop spans 12 amino acids. In nucleotides, the CDR3 is TGTGCCAGCAGCCTCTCCACAGATACGCAGTATTTT. Translating gives CASSLSTDTQYF.

V gene TRBV6-1 combines with J gene TRBJ2-7; D is tentatively TRBD1 or TRBD2 (7 bases each). The CDR3 length is 15 residues. The V gene lost 8 bases and the J gene lost 4 bases, with 21 bases spanning the gap. CDR1 is MNHNS and CDR2 is SASEGT in the germline V gene. CDR3 coding DNA: TGTGCCAGCCATCGGGGGGAGGGACAGATGTACGAGCAGTACTTC. This sequence encodes CASHRGEGQMYEQYF.

This clone came up a few times. The same CDR3 arises from other DNA sequences in this sample as well. V usage is TRBV5-1 and J usage is TRBJ1-1; D is uncertain. V was pared by 0 bases and J by 8 bases, with 11 bases between. CDR3 length equals 13 residues. CDR1 and CDR2 from the germline V gene are SGHRS and YFSETQ. In DNA, the CDR3 is TGCGCCAGCAGCTTGGTCGGGGAGACCGAAGCTTTCTTT. Translating it yields CASSLVGETEAFF. The full variable domain, completed using reference TRBV5-1 and TRBJ1-1, is KAGVTQTPRYLIKTRGQQVTLSCSPISGHRSVSWYQQTPGQGLQFLFEYFSETQRNKGNFPGRFSGRQFSNSRSEMNVSTLELGDSALYLCASSLVGETEAFFGQGTRLTVV.

The chain links TRBV11-2 to TRBJ2-1, with D possibly being TRBD1 (6 bases). Between the trimmed V and J ends, which lost 0 bases and 4 bases, there was a span of 10 bases. Germline V lookup: CDR1 SGHAT, CDR2 FQNNGV. The CDR3 is 15 amino acids. The CDR3 loop is CASSLEADRYNEQFF. The CDR3 DNA is TGTGCCAGCAGCTTAGAGGCCGACAGGTACAATGAGCAGTTCTTC.

This clone occurred a few times. V usage is TRBV29-1 and J usage is TRBJ1-1; maybe TRBD1 (6 bases). CDR1 and CDR2 (germline): SQVTM, ANQGSEA. This CDR3 spans 11 amino acids. V was shortened by 7 bases and J by 7 bases, with 13 bases between the two germline ends. The CDR3 sequence: CSAGGEGEAFF. The CDR3 nucleotides are TGCAGCGCCGGGGGCGAGGGTGAAGCTTTCTTT.

This chain joins TRBV6-1 and TRBJ2-1, with 9 nucleotides matching TRBD2. The CDR3 is 14 residues long. Per the germline V gene, CDR1 is MNHNS and CDR2 is SASEGT. The ends lost 4 bases at V and 7 bases at J; junction bases unmatched: 5. The CDR3 sequence is CASSVAGGPNEQFF. CDR3 sequence (DNA): TGTGCCAGCAGTGTGGCGGGGGGGCCGAATGAGCAGTTCTTC.

The rearrangement joins TRBV5-1 to TRBJ2-4; TRBD1 aligns across 7 bases. Germline V lookup: CDR1 SGHRS, CDR2 YFSETQ. CDR3 size: 14 residues. V lost 4 bases, J lost 1 base, and 2 bases stayed unmatched. In DNA, the CDR3 is TGCGCCAGCAGCCTGACAGGGGCCAAAAACATTCAGTACTTC. This gives the protein CASSLTGAKNIQYF.

The V call is TRBV19, the J call TRBJ2-7, with unresolved D. V lost 1 base, J lost 4 bases, and 8 bases lay in between. The CDR3 loop spans 13 amino acids. Per germline, CDR1 LNHDA and CDR2 SQIVND (reference sequence). DNA of the CDR3: TGTGCCAGTAGTATAGCCGGCCGATACGAGCAGTACTTC. Translated, it gives CASSIAGRYEQYF.

The table lists this clone with a count of one. This sequence joins TRBV11-2 and TRBJ1-2; 7 bases line up with TRBD1. The CDR3 covers 17 residues. The trim removed 1 base at V and 3 bases at J, leaving 11 bases unmatched. Germline V lookup: CDR1 SGHAT, CDR2 FQNNGV. The CDR3 spells CASSLGPYRTGDYGYTF. CDR3 nucleotides: TGTGCCAGCAGCTTAGGTCCCTACCGGACAGGCGACTATGGCTACACCTTC.

CDR3 amino acids: CAWSVRVLGEQYF. The CDR3 DNA sequence: TGTGCCTGGAGTGTACGAGTTCTGGGCGAGCAGTACTTC. The V and J genes are TRBV30 and TRBJ2-7; D is uncertain. Trimming removed 0 bases from V and 6 bases from J, with 12 bases in between. CDR3 size: 13 residues. Germline V gives CDR1 GTSNPN, CDR2 SVGIG (reference sequence). The full variable domain, with the rest looked up from reference TRBV30 and TRBJ2-7, is SQTIHQWPATLVQPVGSPLSLECTVEGTSNPNLYWYRQAAGRGLQLLFYSVGIGQISSEVPQNLSASRPQDRQFILSSKKLLLSDSGFYLCAWSVRVLGEQYFGPGTRLTVT.

This chain joins TRBV10-2 and TRBJ2-2; possible D gene TRBD1, 6 bases. Germline V gives CDR1 WSHSY, CDR2 SAAADI. CDR3 length equals 15 residues. V was cut by 5 bases and J by 6 bases, with 16 bases left in between. CDR3 region: CASSPASQGSGELFF. CDR3 in DNA: TGCGCCAGCAGTCCCGCGTCCCAGGGGTCCGGGGAGCTGTTTTTT.

The CDR3 DNA sequence: TGTGCCAGCAGTTCTCATTCCTCCACAACCCTCTTTAAGTTCTTC. It translates to CASSSHSSTTLFKFF. The gene calls are TRBV27 and TRBJ2-1; D gene unclear. Germline V gene sequence: CDR1 MNHEY, CDR2 SMNVEV (reference sequence). V lost 4 bases and J lost 14, with 24 bases in between. This CDR3 has 15 residues.

The chain couples TRBV19 to TRBJ2-1; 8 positions agree with TRBD1. J lost 5 bases, V lost 3 bases, and 3 bases had no gene match. The germline V gene encodes CDR1 LNHDA and CDR2 SQIVND (reference sequence). The CDR3 spans 14 residues. CDR3: CASSMRTGNNEQFF. CDR3 DNA sequence: TGTGCCAGTAGTATGCGGACAGGGAACAATGAGCAGTTCTTC.

This clone was seen a handful of times. The genes are TRBV28 and TRBJ2-2; D assignment may be TRBD1 or TRBD2 (5 bases each). The V end was cut by 2 bases, the J end by 5 bases, with 12 bases between. The CDR3 extends over 15 amino acids. In germline, CDR1 is MDHEN, CDR2 SYDVKM. The CDR3 sequence: CASSLLSGGTGELFF. The CDR3 DNA reads as TGTGCCAGCAGTTTACTCAGTGGGGGTACCGGGGAGCTGTTTTTT. The full variable domain, with the rest looked up from reference TRBV28 and TRBJ2-2, is DVKVTQSSRYLVKRTGEKVFLECVQDMDHENMFWYRQDPGLGLRLIYFSYDVKMKEKGDIPEGYSVSREKKERFSLILESASTNQTSMYLCASSLLSGGTGELFFGEGSRLTVL.

This clone was seen once. This chain links TRBV7-8 with TRBJ1-3; D might be TRBD1 (5 bases). The CDR3 extends over 16 amino acids. The V gene's germline CDR1 is SGHVS and CDR2 FQNEAQ. Trimming cost V 5 bases and J 1 base, with 15 bases left between them. The DNA of the CDR3 is TGTGCCAGCAGCGGGGCAGCGCATACTTCTGGAAACACCATATATTTT. It is translated as CASSGAAHTSGNTIYF. Together with reference TRBV7-8 and TRBJ1-3, the CDR3 gives the full variable domain: GAGVSQSPRYKVAKRGQDVALRCDPISGHVSLFWYQQALGQGPEFLTYFQNEAQLDKSGLPSDRFFAERPEGSVSTLKIQRTQQEDSAVYLCASSGAAHTSGNTIYFGEGSWLTVV.

The chain combines TRBV19 with TRBJ2-3, with 9 bases identical to TRBD2. In germline, CDR1 is LNHDA, CDR2 SQIVND (reference sequence). The J segment lost 1 base and the V segment lost 1 base, leaving 12 bases of the junction unmatched. The CDR3 has 19 amino acids. The CDR3 nucleotides read TGTGCCAGTAGTATAGGAGTGGCGGGAGGGCACTCCGGCACAGATACGCAGTATTTT. Its translation: CASSIGVAGGHSGTDTQYF.

The chain combines TRBV30 with TRBJ2-7; D not certain. Germline values: CDR1 GTSNPN, CDR2 SVGIG (reference sequence). V lost 0 bases, J lost 6 bases, and 12 bases lay in between. This CDR3 has 13 amino acids. CDR3 DNA: TGTGCCTGGAGTGTGGAGATGATGGGCGAGCAGTACTTC. Its translation: CAWSVEMMGEQYF.

This clone has ten or more counts. This sample also contains other DNA sequences that code for the same CDR3. The V and J genes are TRBV19 and TRBJ1-2; no clear D. The CDR3 is 12 amino acids. Germline assignment: CDR1 LNHDA and CDR2 SQIVND (reference sequence). Deletions cut 6 bases from V and 2 bases from J, with 7 bases between. The CDR3 region has the DNA TGTGCCAGTAGAACGCAGAACTATGGCTACACCTTC. Amino acid sequence: CASRTQNYGYTF.

The chain has TRBV7-2 and TRBJ2-5; 12 nucleotides align to TRBD2. V lost 6 bases to trimming and J lost 5 bases; unmatched junction nucleotides: 10. CDR1 SGHTA and CDR2 FQGNSA come from the germline V gene. The CDR3 extends over 16 amino acids. CDR3 nucleotide sequence: TGTGCCAGCAGTAGGACTAGCGGGGCTACGAGGGAGACCCAGTACTTC. Translation: CASSRTSGATRETQYF. Using reference TRBV7-2 and TRBJ2-5 for the parts outside the CDR3, the full variable domain is GAGVSQSPSNKVTEKGKDVELRCDPISGHTALYWYRQSLGQGLEFLIYFQGNSAPDKSGLPSDRFSAERTGGSVSTLTIQRTQQEDSAVYLCASSRTSGATRETQYFGPGTRLLVL.

This sequence joins TRBV7-9 and TRBJ1-2, with 7 bases aligning to TRBD1. Germline trimming cut 5 bases from V and 5 bases from J; bases unmatched to any gene: 5. CDR3 length equals 13 residues. Germline V gene data show CDR1 as SEHNR and CDR2 as FQNEAQ (reference sequence). The CDR3 protein is CASSPDRAYGYTF. The DNA of the CDR3 is TGTGCCAGCAGCCCCGACAGGGCTTATGGCTACACCTTC.